The rows below give T cell receptor beta chains drawn from one sample of a study of blood T cell repertoires in COVID-19. The table came from immunoSEQ multiplex PCR; TCRdb's copy has only in-frame clones and leaves some out. The sample carries roughly 200,000 clones, about 85% recorded once. Material for sequencing was peripheral blood. The origin of the receptors is a woman between 40 and 55 years old with COVID-19, enrolled during active disease. Both conserved end residues are part of each CDR3. The D gene is left open where the match is weak. Clone size is given for some rows only: seen once, a few or many times, or a class if the clone is expanded.

j_call v_call cdr3_length clone_size d_call cdr3_aa cdr3_nt
TRBJ2-5 TRBV4-1 15 NA NA CASSPNLALEETQYF TGCGCCAGCAGCCCAAATCTAGCGCTAGAGGAGACCCAGTACTTC
TRBJ2-5 TRBV14 17 NA TRBD2 CASSQGLAVHRVETQYF TGTGCCAGCAGCCAGGGACTAGCGGTTCACAGGGTAGAGACCCAGTACTTC
TRBJ2-1 TRBV4-3 16 NA TRBD2 CASSHKAGGHGNEQFF TGCGCCAGCAGCCACAAAGCGGGGGGGCATGGCAATGAGCAGTTCTTC
TRBJ2-5 TRBV13 13 NA NA CASSPRTQETQYF TGTGCCAGCAGCCCCCGGACTCAAGAGACCCAGTACTTC
TRBJ1-2 TRBV18 13 NA TRBD1 CASSAGTDYGYTF TGTGCCAGCTCAGCCGGGACAGACTATGGCTACACCTTC
TRBJ2-3 TRBV6-6 11 many NA CASTFADTQYF TGTGCCAGCACCTTTGCAGATACGCAGTATTTT
TRBJ1-5 TRBV7-9 14 NA NA CASSSGLEDQPQHF TGTGCCAGCAGCAGCGGTTTGGAGGATCAGCCCCAGCATTTT
TRBJ2-1 TRBV20-1 11 NA NA CRAEAGNEQFF TGCAGGGCGGAAGCTGGCAATGAGCAGTTCTTC
TRBJ2-3 TRBV24-1 17 NA TRBD2 CATSESGGPFAQDTQYF TGTGCCACCAGTGAATCGGGGGGGCCCTTCGCACAAGATACGCAGTATTTT
TRBJ2-5 TRBV7-9 15 NA TRBD1 CASSLLTGEQETQYF TGTGCCAGCAGCCTATTGACAGGGGAACAAGAGACCCAGTACTTC
TRBJ1-5 TRBV2 15 NA TRBD1 CASILGQASGQPQHF TGTGCCAGCATTTTAGGACAGGCCTCGGGGCAGCCCCAGCATTTT
TRBJ1-6 TRBV9 15 NA NA CASSARTADNSPLHF TGTGCCAGCAGCGCCCGGACAGCGGATAATTCACCCCTCCACTTT
TRBJ2-1 TRBV7-8 16 NA TRBD2 CASSLGEGLGYNEQFF TGTGCCAGCAGCTTAGGGGAGGGGCTTGGGTACAATGAGCAGTTCTTC
TRBJ2-5 TRBV4-2 12 NA NA CASSQAGETQYF TGTGCCAGCAGCCAGGCGGGGGAGACCCAGTACTTC
TRBJ1-2 TRBV4-2 17 few TRBD1 CASFAGTGAFSTYGYTF TGTGCCAGCTTCGCCGGGACAGGGGCCTTTAGCACATATGGCTACACCTTC
TRBJ1-1 TRBV5-4 17 NA TRBD1 CASSWGGQEAINTEAFF TGTGCCAGCAGCTGGGGGGGACAGGAGGCAATCAACACTGAAGCTTTCTTT
TRBJ2-7 TRBV4-3 15 NA TRBD1 CASSQVWTGSYEQYF TGCGCCAGCAGCCAAGTGTGGACAGGGTCCTACGAGCAGTACTTC
TRBJ2-5 TRBV30 15 NA NA CAWSRPGIGEETQYF TGTGCCTGGAGTAGACCCGGGATCGGAGAAGAGACCCAGTACTTC
TRBJ1-3 TRBV30 13 NA NA CAWSSGDGNTIYF TGTGCCTGGAGTAGCGGGGATGGAAACACCATATATTTT
TRBJ2-7 TRBV2 14 many NA CASSATWAKVEQYF TGTGCCAGCAGTGCTACATGGGCTAAAGTCGAGCAGTACTTC
TRBJ2-7 TRBV2 11 NA NA CASRVGAEQYF TGTGCCAGCAGGGTGGGGGCCGAGCAGTACTTC
TRBJ2-7 TRBV20-1 11 NA NA CSAPSGDKQYF TGCAGTGCCCCTTCCGGGGATAAGCAGTACTTC
TRBJ2-1 TRBV7-8 15 medium-sized NA CASSSTSGSYNEQFF TGTGCCAGCAGCTCCACCAGCGGGTCCTACAATGAGCAGTTCTTC
TRBJ2-7 TRBV3-1/TRBV3-2 12 NA NA CATSTSLYEQYF TGTGCCACTTCGACTAGTTTATACGAGCAGTACTTC
TRBJ1-2 TRBV7-9 13 NA NA CASSLGELRGYTF TGTGCCAGCAGCTTAGGGGAGCTTAGAGGCTACACCTTC
TRBJ1-1 TRBV2 12 NA TRBD1 CARGQGNTEAFF TGTGCCAGAGGACAGGGGAACACTGAAGCTTTCTTT
TRBJ2-3 TRBV5-1 14 NA NA CASMGGESTDTQYF TGCGCCAGCATGGGGGGAGAGAGCACAGATACGCAGTATTTT
TRBJ1-6 TRBV5-3 17 few TRBD1 CARSFSGQAFYNSPLHF TGTGCCAGAAGCTTCTCTGGACAGGCCTTTTATAATTCACCCCTCCACTTT
TRBJ1-2 TRBV19 14 NA NA CASSASTDSMGYTF TGTGCCAGTAGTGCCTCGACAGACTCCATGGGCTACACCTTC
TRBJ1-2 TRBV30 13 NA TRBD1 CAWSLQGSYGYTF TGTGCCTGGAGTCTACAGGGGTCCTATGGCTACACCTTC
TRBJ2-7 TRBV3-1/TRBV3-2 17 NA TRBD1 CASSQGAPGQEAYEQYF TGTGCCAGCAGCCAAGGTGCGCCGGGACAGGAGGCCTACGAGCAGTACTTC
TRBJ1-4 TRBV2 12 NA NA CASSGIGEKLFF TGTGCCAGCTCAGGGATTGGCGAAAAACTGTTTTTT
TRBJ1-1 TRBV6-5 15 NA NA CASSRDTAGNTEAFF TGTGCCAGCAGCAGGGACACAGCAGGGAACACTGAAGCTTTCTTT
TRBJ2-7 TRBV6-5 14 NA NA CASSYRQTLYEQYF TGTGCCAGCAGTTACAGACAGACCCTCTACGAGCAGTACTTC
TRBJ1-4 TRBV25-1 15 NA TRBD1 CASSDPVGQGEKLFF TGTGCCAGCAGTGATCCGGTAGGACAGGGGGAAAAACTGTTTTTT
TRBJ2-7 TRBV30 12 once NA CAWSAGPYEQYF TGTGCCTGGAGCGCGGGCCCCTACGAGCAGTACTTC
TRBJ2-6 TRBV6-1 16 NA NA CASSEVLGAGANVLTF TGTGCCAGCAGTGAGGTATTAGGGGCTGGGGCCAACGTCCTGACTTTC
TRBJ2-3 TRBV5-1 13 NA NA CASSLEQTDTQYF TGCGCCAGCAGCTTGGAACAGACAGATACGCAGTATTTT
TRBJ1-6 TRBV30 14 NA NA CAWSNQGYNSPLHF TGTGCCTGGAGCAATCAGGGGTATAATTCACCCCTCCACTTT
TRBJ2-7 TRBV5-4 15 once NA CASTRGLGSLSEQYF TGTGCCAGCACCCGGGGGTTGGGGAGTCTGAGCGAGCAGTACTTC
TRBJ2-7 TRBV6-5 11 NA NA CASSFSSEQYF TGTGCCAGCAGCTTCTCTTCGGAGCAGTACTTC
TRBJ1-2 TRBV19 15 few NA CASLARGEARIGYTF TGTGCCAGCCTCGCCCGGGGGGAGGCTCGGATTGGCTACACCTTC
TRBJ1-2 TRBV30 13 NA NA CAWSVPGFGGYTF TGTGCCTGGAGTGTACCCGGGTTCGGCGGCTACACCTTC
TRBJ2-1 TRBV7-2 14 NA NA CASSLGTQAYEQFF TGTGCCAGCAGCTTAGGAACGCAGGCTTATGAGCAGTTCTTC
TRBJ1-2 TRBV12-3/TRBV12-4 13 NA NA CASSLSANYGYTF TGTGCCAGCAGTTTAAGCGCTAACTATGGCTACACCTTC
TRBJ2-7 TRBV19 14 few NA CASSIATHSYEQYF TGTGCCAGTAGTATAGCCACTCACTCCTACGAGCAGTACTTC
TRBJ1-5 TRBV27 13 NA NA CASSWAVTQPQHF TGTGCCAGCAGTTGGGCAGTAACTCAGCCCCAGCATTTT
TRBJ1-6 TRBV18 14 NA TRBD1 CASSSRDRDSPLHF TGTGCCAGCTCATCCCGGGACAGGGATTCACCCCTCCACTTT
TRBJ1-2 TRBV14 12 NA NA CASSPRQDGYTF TGTGCCAGCAGCCCCCGACAGGATGGCTACACCTTC
TRBJ2-2 TRBV24-1 16 NA TRBD2 CATSDSGLAGMGELFF TGTGCCACCAGTGATTCCGGACTAGCGGGAATGGGGGAGCTGTTTTTT
TRBJ1-3 TRBV4-3 17 NA NA CASSQEFDGQGGNTIYF TGCGCCAGCAGCCAAGAATTTGACGGGCAGGGTGGAAACACCATATATTTT
TRBJ2-7 TRBV3-1/TRBV3-2 15 NA NA CASSQASGGSYEQYF TGTGCCAGCAGCCAAGCTTCGGGGGGCAGCTACGAGCAGTACTTC
TRBJ1-5 TRBV19 15 NA TRBD1 CASSPGQGGRQPQHF TGTGCCAGTAGCCCGGGACAGGGCGGTCGACAGCCCCAGCATTTT
TRBJ1-3 TRBV7-9 14 NA NA CASIYGGAGNTIYF TGTGCCAGCATCTACGGGGGGGCTGGAAACACCATATATTTT
TRBJ2-7 TRBV6-2/TRBV6-3 19 few TRBD2 CASSSTMALTSGGTYEQYF TGTGCCAGCAGTTCTACTATGGCACTTACTAGCGGGGGAACCTACGAGCAGTACTTC
TRBJ2-1 TRBV9 17 once NA CASSVEEGGLWHNEQFF TGTGCCAGCAGCGTAGAGGAAGGCGGGCTATGGCACAATGAGCAGTTCTTC